The next 26 T cell receptor beta chains were all read from a single sample in a study of early T cells in non-severe SARS-CoV-2 infection. Each CDR3 protein gets one entry after TCRdb re-called the 5' RACE reads with MiXCR. The profile covers 65,000 to 85,000 distinct CDR3 sequences, with roughly 10% appearing a single time and 3.8% taken by the ten largest. The sequenced sample was whole blood. The source of these receptors is an adult who was a healthcare worker with PCR-confirmed SARS-CoV-2 infection or an uninfected control (not recorded which).

This clonotype was observed many times. This CDR3 reads CASSRDGASTDTQYF. Written as DNA, the CDR3 is TGTGCCAGCAGCCGCGACGGCGCGAGCACAGATACGCAGTATTTT. The rearrangement links TRBV7-9 to TRBJ2-3; no clear D gene. The CDR3 is 15 residues long. Trimming cost V 5 bases and J 0 bases, with 12 bases left between them. The germline CDR1 and CDR2 sequences are SEHNR and FQNEAQ (reference sequence).

On this clonotype itself: A much larger clone differs from this one at a single base, so this may be a read error. The rearrangement uses TRBV5-6 and TRBJ2-3, with D perhaps being TRBD1 or TRBD2 (5 bases each). The CDR3 spans 16 residues. V lost 1 base to trimming and J lost 6 bases, with 18 bases between them. Per the germline V gene, CDR1 is SGHDT and CDR2 is YYEEEE. The CDR3 nucleotides are TGTGCCAGCAGCTTGAAGGGCCGTGCAGGGAGCGATACGCAGTATTTT. Its protein is CASSLKGRAGSDTQYF. Supplemented by reference TRBV5-6 and TRBJ2-3, the full variable domain reads DAGVTQSPTHLIKTRGQQVTLRCSPKSGHDTVSWYQQALGQGPQFIFQYYEEEERQRGNFPDRFSGHQFPNYSSELNVNALLLGDSALYLCASSLKGRAGSDTQYFGPGTRLTVL.

Ten or more counts support this clonotype. This likely comes from a read error, as the CDR3 has no conserved phenylalanine or tryptophan at its end. The chain recombines TRBV5-6 with TRBJ2-7; D unclear. V was cut by 3 bases and J by 3 bases, with 13 bases left in between. Per germline, CDR1 SGHDT and CDR2 YYEEEE. There are 14 residues in the CDR3. The CDR3 region is CASSSLRLDYEQYL. CDR3 DNA sequence: TGTGCCAGCAGCTCCCTTAGGTTGGACTACGAGCAGTACTTA.

Only a few counts were recorded for this clonotype. The chain joins TRBV15 to TRBJ2-1; 10 bases fit TRBD1. The CDR3 covers 16 residues. V dropped 3 bases and J dropped 6; count of bases not matched to a gene: 8. Germline CDR1 LNHNV, CDR2 YYDKDF (reference sequence). The CDR3 DNA reads as TGTGCCACCAGCAGCGCCGGGACAGGGGTTCTCAATGAGCAGTTCTTC. This gives the protein CATSSAGTGVLNEQFF.

The V gene is TRBV3-1, the J gene TRBJ2-1, with 10 bases identical to TRBD2. The CDR3 contains 18 residues. Unmatched junction bases numbered 12, after V lost 0 bases and J lost 7 bases. The germline V gene encodes CDR1 LGHDT and CDR2 YNNKEL (reference sequence). CDR3 DNA: TGTGCCAGCAGCCAAGACGCAGCGGGAGGGCCCTCGGGAAATGAGCAGTTCTTC. It is translated as CASSQDAAGGPSGNEQFF.

The V gene is TRBV20-1, the J gene TRBJ2-7, with TRBD2 identical over 12 bases. Germline V lookup: CDR1 DFQATT, CDR2 SNEGSKA (reference sequence). CDR3 length: 17 residues. V lost 3 bases, J lost 0 bases, and 9 bases stayed unmatched. Here the CDR3 reads CSASTSSGGDPSYEQYF. CDR3 coding DNA: TGCAGTGCTAGTACGTCTAGCGGGGGGGACCCCTCCTACGAGCAGTACTTC.

The genes are TRBV10-3 and TRBJ2-3; the match to TRBD2 covers 8 bases. The germline V gene has CDR1 ENHRY and CDR2 SYGVKD. This CDR3 is built from 15 residues. The ends lost 7 bases at V and 1 base at J; junction bases unmatched: 7. In nucleotides, the CDR3 is TGTGCCATCAATTCACTAGCGGCCGGCACAGATACGCAGTATTTT. Amino acid sequence: CAINSLAAGTDTQYF.

This chain links TRBV7-3 with TRBJ2-2; 9 positions agree with TRBD1. The CDR3 is 16 amino acids. V dropped 2 bases and J dropped 4; count of bases not matched to a gene: 5. Germline CDR1 reads SGHTA; CDR2 reads FQGTGA. CDR3 protein: CASSLLQGAVTGELFF. CDR3 sequence (DNA): TGTGCCAGCAGCTTACTACAGGGGGCCGTCACCGGGGAGCTGTTTTTT.

The genes are TRBV7-6 and TRBJ2-7; 7 bases match TRBD2. The CDR3 is 16 amino acids. V lost 3 bases, J lost 3 bases, and 11 bases stayed unmatched. In germline, CDR1 is SGHVS, CDR2 FNYEAQ. The CDR3 protein is CASSFRFGEGNYEQYF. The CDR3 nucleotides are TGTGCCAGCAGCTTTCGCTTTGGGGAGGGCAACTACGAGCAGTACTTC.

At least ten counts were recorded for this clonotype. CDR3: CASSERQNNSPLHF. CDR3 DNA sequence: TGTGCCAGCAGTGAAAGACAGAACAATTCACCCCTCCACTTT. This chain links TRBV6-4 with TRBJ1-6; D perhaps matches TRBD1 (5 bases). Trimming stripped 3 bases from V and 7 bases from J, with 10 bases between. Per the germline V gene, CDR1 is MRHNA and CDR2 is SNTAGT. The CDR3 runs 14 residues.

This clonotype was seen ten or more times. This chain joins TRBV5-6 and TRBJ2-3; weak D call: TRBD2 (5 bases). With 4 bases removed from V and 5 bases from J, the gap between germline ends came to 20 bases. Germline CDR1 SGHDT, CDR2 YYEEEE. There are 16 residues in the CDR3. This CDR3 reads CASSRSEGWAIDTQYF. The CDR3 region has the DNA TGTGCCAGCAGCAGATCAGAGGGTTGGGCAATAGATACGCAGTATTTT.

This clonotype has at least ten counts. The chain has TRBV10-1 and TRBJ2-7, with a possible D match to TRBD2 (6 bases). CDR1 is WNHNN, CDR2 SYGVQD, per germline (reference sequence). CDR3 length: 14 residues. V dropped 7 bases and J dropped 3 bases, with 16 bases sitting between them. DNA for the CDR3: TGCGCCAGCACCGGGACTCAGCCTGACTACGAGCAGTACTTC. This sequence encodes CASTGTQPDYEQYF.

This clonotype was counted many times. The rearrangement uses TRBV4-1 and TRBJ2-7; D perhaps matches TRBD1 (5 bases). CDR3 size: 14 residues. CDR1 MGHRA and CDR2 YSYEKL come from the germline V gene. V gave up 4 bases and J gave up 6 bases, with 16 bases separating them. The CDR3 DNA reads as TGCGCCAGCAGCCCCAACGGACAAGGGCGCGAGCAGTACTTC. This translates into CASSPNGQGREQYF.

In its sample, this clonotype was seen many times. This rearrangement joins TRBV12-5 to TRBJ1-5; 9 nucleotides align to TRBD1. The CDR3 length is 13 residues. V gave up 6 bases and J gave up 7 bases; unmatched junction bases: 4. Germline CDR1 LGHNT, CDR2 FRNRAP. CDR3 residues: CASGPTGGQPQHF. Written as DNA, the CDR3 is TGTGCTAGTGGACCCACAGGGGGCCAGCCCCAGCATTTT.

There are many counts of this clonotype. The V and J genes are TRBV2 and TRBJ2-7; 7 nucleotides line up with TRBD2. The CDR3 consists of 15 residues. Trimming at V came to 4 bases and at J to 2 bases, leaving 8 bases not matched to a gene. From germline, CDR1 is SNHLY and CDR2 FYNNEI. This CDR3 reads CASSGGTISPYEQYF. CDR3 in DNA: TGTGCCAGCAGTGGCGGGACTATATCACCCTACGAGCAGTACTTC.

With respect to this clonotype: Lacking the conserved final phenylalanine or tryptophan, this CDR3 likely reflects a read error. Because the CDR3's place on the DNA is in doubt, the DNA is left out and the CDR3 is given as listed by TCRdb. This chain links TRBV12-3 or TRBV12-4 with TRBJ2-1; TRBD1 is taken as the D call from the table, unchecked against the DNA. The CDR3 contains 12 residues when both ends are counted. CDR3: CASRMDRGQPML.

This clonotype was recorded a few times. V and J are TRBV6-5 and TRBJ2-3, with D perhaps TRBD2 (5 bases). Per the germline V gene, CDR1 is MNHEY and CDR2 is SVGAGI. The CDR3 loop spans 15 amino acids. With 6 bases removed from V and 3 bases from J, the gap between germline ends came to 16 bases. CDR3 loop: CASRARRGGTDTQYF. The CDR3 DNA reads TGTGCCAGCAGGGCCCGACGAGGAGGTACAGATACGCAGTATTTT.

The rearrangement uses TRBV4-1 and TRBJ2-6, with D unclear. The CDR3 has 15 amino acids. CDR1 and CDR2 (germline): MGHRA, YSYEKL. Trimming removed 1 base from V and 6 bases from J, with 10 bases in between. The CDR3 is CASSQVFVPANVLTF. CDR3 DNA: TGCGCCAGCAGCCAAGTATTTGTTCCGGCCAACGTCCTGACTTTC.

Only a few counts were recorded for this clonotype. The chain couples TRBV29-1 to TRBJ1-2; 7 bases match TRBD1. CDR3 size: 13 residues. Per the germline V gene, CDR1 is SQVTM and CDR2 is ANQGSEA. J lost 0 bases, V lost 4 bases, and 2 bases had no gene match. CDR3: CSVGTGTNYGYTF. The CDR3 nucleotides read TGCAGCGTTGGGACAGGAACTAACTATGGCTACACCTTC.

Ten or more counts support this clonotype. The V gene is TRBV20-1, the J gene TRBJ2-7; a possible D gene is TRBD1 (6 bases). Germline CDR1 reads DFQATT; CDR2 reads SNEGSKA (reference sequence). The CDR3 extends over 16 amino acids. Trimming shortened V by 4 bases and J by 0 bases, and 19 bases separated the two germline ends. DNA for the CDR3: TGCAGTGCTAACGACAGGCCTGGGCTTCACTCCTACGAGCAGTACTTC. Its protein is CSANDRPGLHSYEQYF.

This clonotype was seen repeatedly, ten times or more. This chain joins TRBV29-1 and TRBJ1-1; D ambiguous. The CDR3 runs 13 residues. The V gene lost 1 base and the J gene lost 3 bases, with 9 bases spanning the gap. From germline, CDR1 is SQVTM and CDR2 ANQGSEA. The CDR3 DNA is TGCAGCGTTGAAGGGGTTTCGGACACTGAAGCTTTCTTT. It specifies CSVEGVSDTEAFF.

In this sample, this clonotype turned up many times. This chain uses TRBV16 with TRBJ2-7; D uncertain. The germline CDR1 and CDR2 sequences are KGHSY and FQNENV. This CDR3 is 13 amino acids long. Trimming stripped 5 bases from V and 2 bases from J, with 10 bases between. The DNA of the CDR3 is TGTGCCAGCAGCTTACAATCCGCCTACGAGCAGTACTTC. As protein: CASSLQSAYEQYF.

This clonotype showed up many times. The CDR3 loop is CASSLVAGQDSYEQYF. CDR3 bases: TGTGCCAGCAGCTTAGTTGCGGGACAGGACTCCTACGAGCAGTACTTC. This rearrangement joins TRBV7-2 to TRBJ2-7; 8 nucleotides line up with TRBD1. Germline V CDR1 and CDR2: SGHTA, FQGNSA. With V trimmed by 1 base and J by 0 bases, 5 bases remained unmatched. The CDR3 covers 16 residues.

This clonotype came up many times. The genes are TRBV5-6 and TRBJ2-6; no clear D. The CDR3 length is 15 residues. Trimming pared 0 bases from V and 0 bases from J, leaving 4 bases between. CDR1 and CDR2 from the germline V gene are SGHDT and YYEEEE. This chain's CDR3 is CASSLAVSGANVLTF. In nucleotides, the CDR3 is TGTGCCAGCAGCTTGGCTGTCTCTGGGGCCAACGTCCTGACTTTC.

This clonotype occurred many times. The chain is built from TRBV11-2 and TRBJ2-3; TRBD1 might be the D (5 bases). V was clipped by 0 bases and J by 10 bases, with 20 bases between them. Germline loops: CDR1 SGHAT, CDR2 FQNNGV. The CDR3 spans 16 residues. The CDR3 loop is CASSLEEVRWGPPQYF. CDR3 bases: TGTGCCAGCAGCTTAGAAGAGGTCCGCTGGGGCCCGCCGCAGTATTTT.

This rearrangement joins TRBV3-1 to TRBJ2-7; TRBD2 matches 8 bases. Unmatched junction bases numbered 5, after V lost 1 base and J lost 3 bases. The CDR3 has 15 amino acids. Germline values: CDR1 LGHDT, CDR2 YNNKEL (reference sequence). CDR3 region: CASSQAPGGNYEQYF. The CDR3 DNA reads as TGTGCCAGCAGCCAAGCGCCGGGAGGGAACTACGAGCAGTACTTC.